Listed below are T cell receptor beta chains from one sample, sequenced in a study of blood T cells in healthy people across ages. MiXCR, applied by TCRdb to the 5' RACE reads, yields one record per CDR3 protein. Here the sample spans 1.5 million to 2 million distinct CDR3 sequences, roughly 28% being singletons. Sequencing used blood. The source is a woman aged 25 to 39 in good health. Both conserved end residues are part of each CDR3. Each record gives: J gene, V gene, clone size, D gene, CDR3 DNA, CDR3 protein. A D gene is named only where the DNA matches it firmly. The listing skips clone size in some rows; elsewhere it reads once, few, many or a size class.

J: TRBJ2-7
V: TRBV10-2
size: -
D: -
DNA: TGCGCCAGCAGTGAGCCGAGAGGGAACGAGCAGTACTTC
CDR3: CASSEPRGNEQYF

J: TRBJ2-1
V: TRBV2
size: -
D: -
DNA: TGTGCCAGCGCCATACAGGGAGTCAATGAGCAGTTCTTC
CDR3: CASAIQGVNEQFF

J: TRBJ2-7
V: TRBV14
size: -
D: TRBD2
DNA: TGTGCCAGCAGCGACAGAGGTCTAGCGGAAAACGAGCAGTACTTC
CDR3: CASSDRGLAENEQYF

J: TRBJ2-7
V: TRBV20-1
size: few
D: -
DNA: TGCAGTGCTACCTTTCGGACGGCGTACGAGCAGTACTTC
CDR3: CSATFRTAYEQYF

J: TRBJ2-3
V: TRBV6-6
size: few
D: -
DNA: TGTGCCAGCAGTTATCGGGGCTTTGATTCAGATACGCAGTATTTT
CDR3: CASSYRGFDSDTQYF

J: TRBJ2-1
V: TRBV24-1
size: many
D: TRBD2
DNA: TGTGCCACCAGTGGCCACCCCCTAGCGGGGGGCTCCTACAATGAGCAGTTCTTC
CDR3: CATSGHPLAGGSYNEQFF

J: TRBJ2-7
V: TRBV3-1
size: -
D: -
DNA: TGTGCCAGCAGCCAAGGGTATGCACGGGGGAGCTCCTACAATGAGCAGTACTTC
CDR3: CASSQGYARGSSYNEQYF

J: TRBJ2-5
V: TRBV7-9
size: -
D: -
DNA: TGTGCCAGCAGCACGGACCGCCCCAAGACCCAGTACTTC
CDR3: CASSTDRPKTQYF

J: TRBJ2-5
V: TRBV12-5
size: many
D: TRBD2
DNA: TGTGCTAGTGGTCTCGGGACTAGCGCCCATCCTGGGGAGACCCAGTACTTC
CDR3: CASGLGTSAHPGETQYF

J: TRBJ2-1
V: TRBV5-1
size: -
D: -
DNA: TGCGCCAGCAGCGAGAGATACAGCGACGTCAATGAGGAGTTCTTC
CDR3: CASSERYSDVNEEFF

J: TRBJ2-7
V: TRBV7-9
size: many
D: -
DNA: TGTGCCAGCATCTCTCGGGACCACCCCTACGAGCAGTACTTC
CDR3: CASISRDHPYEQYF

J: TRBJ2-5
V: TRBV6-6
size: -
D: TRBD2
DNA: TGTGCCAGCAGTACACCGGGACTAGCGGGAGCGAAGGCGTACTTC
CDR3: CASSTPGLAGAKAYF

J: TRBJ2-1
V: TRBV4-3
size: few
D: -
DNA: TGCGCCAGCAGCCAAGACCCGCGGCCGACCTACAATGAGCAGTTCTTC
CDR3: CASSQDPRPTYNEQFF

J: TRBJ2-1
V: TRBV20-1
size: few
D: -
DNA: TGCAGTGCTACCCTAGGGGGGGCGTCCTTTTTAAATGAGCAGTTCTTC
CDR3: CSATLGGASFLNEQFF

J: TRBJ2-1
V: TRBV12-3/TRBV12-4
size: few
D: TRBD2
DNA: TGTGCCAGCAGCCTACGGAGACTAGCTTCCAATGAGCAGTTCTTC
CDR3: CASSLRRLASNEQFF

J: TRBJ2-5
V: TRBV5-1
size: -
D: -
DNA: TGCGCCAGCAGCTGGTCGGGGTCACAAGAGACCCAGTACTTC
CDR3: CASSWSGSQETQYF

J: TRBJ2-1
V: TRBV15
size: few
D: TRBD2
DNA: TGTGCCACCAGCAGAGCCCTAGCGGGAATAAATGAGCAGTTCTTC
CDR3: CATSRALAGINEQFF

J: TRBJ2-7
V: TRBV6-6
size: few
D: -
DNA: TGTGCCAGCGAAGCCTCCAGATCCTACGAGCAGTACTTC
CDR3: CASEASRSYEQYF

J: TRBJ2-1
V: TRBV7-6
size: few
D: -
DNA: TGTGCCAGCAGCTTCACCTCGTGGAATGAGCAGTTCTTC
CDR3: CASSFTSWNEQFF

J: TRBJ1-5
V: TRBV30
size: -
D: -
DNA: TGTGCCTGGAGTAAAGACCCTAGCAATCAGCCCCAGCATTTT
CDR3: CAWSKDPSNQPQHF

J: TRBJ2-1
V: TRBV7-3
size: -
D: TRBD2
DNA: TGTGCCAGCAGCAGACTTCCGGGGGGGCTCAACAATGAGCAGTTCTTC
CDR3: CASSRLPGGLNNEQFF

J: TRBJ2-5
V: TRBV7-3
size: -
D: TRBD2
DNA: TGTGCCAGCAGCGCTAGCGGGGGGGTGGAAGAGACCCAGTACTTC
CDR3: CASSASGGVEETQYF

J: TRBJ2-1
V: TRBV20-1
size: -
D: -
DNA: TGCAGTGCAGAGCCCCAGAACAATGAGCAGTTCTTC
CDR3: CSAEPQNNEQFF

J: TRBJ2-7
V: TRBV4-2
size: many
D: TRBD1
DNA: TGTGCCAGCAGCCCTCATGACAGGGGACCCAGCTACGAGCAGTACTTC
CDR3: CASSPHDRGPSYEQYF

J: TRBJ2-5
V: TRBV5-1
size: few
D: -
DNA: TGCGCCAGCAGCTTTAAGATGTCTAGTCGGTACTTC
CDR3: CASSFKMSSRYF

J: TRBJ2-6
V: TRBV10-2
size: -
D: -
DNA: TGCGCCAGCAGTGAGTCTGGGGCCAACGTCCAGACTTTC
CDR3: CASSESGANVQTF

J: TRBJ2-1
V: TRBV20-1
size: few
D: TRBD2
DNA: TGCAGTGTTGGACTAGCGAACAATGAGCAGTTCTTC
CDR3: CSVGLANNEQFF

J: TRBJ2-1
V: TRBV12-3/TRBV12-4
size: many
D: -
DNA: TGTGCCAGCAGTTCCCCAACGCAAAACAATGAGCAGTTCTTC
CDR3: CASSSPTQNNEQFF

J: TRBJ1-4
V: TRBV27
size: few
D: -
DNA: TGTGCCAGCAGTAGACGGTATGAAAAACTGTTTTTT
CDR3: CASSRRYEKLFF

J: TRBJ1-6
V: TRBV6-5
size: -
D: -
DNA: TGTGCCAGCACCATGGGACCCAAGAGGAATTCACCCCTCCACTTT
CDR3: CASTMGPKRNSPLHF

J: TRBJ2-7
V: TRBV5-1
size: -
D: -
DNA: TGCGCCAGCAGCTTGGCAGGGGCCCGAACCTACGAGCAGTACTTC
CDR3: CASSLAGARTYEQYF

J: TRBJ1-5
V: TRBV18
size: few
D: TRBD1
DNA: TGTGCCAGCTCAAGGGACAGGGAGTTTAATCAGCCCCAGCATTTT
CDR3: CASSRDREFNQPQHF

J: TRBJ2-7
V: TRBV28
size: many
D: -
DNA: TGTGCCAGCAGTTTATGGGTTGACTCCTACGAGCAGTACTTC
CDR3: CASSLWVDSYEQYF

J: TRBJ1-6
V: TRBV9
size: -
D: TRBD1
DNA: TGTGCCAGCAGCGCGGGACAGTTCAATAATTCACCCCTCCACTTT
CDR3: CASSAGQFNNSPLHF

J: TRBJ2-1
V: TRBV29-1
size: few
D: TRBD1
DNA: TGCAGCGTTGAAGATCGGGGGACAGGGAATGAGCAGTTCTTC
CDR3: CSVEDRGTGNEQFF

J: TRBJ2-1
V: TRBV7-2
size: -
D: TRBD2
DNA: TGTGCCAGCGGCTTAGATCTGATACGACTAGCGGTAACCAATGAGCAGTTCTTC
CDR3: CASGLDLIRLAVTNEQFF

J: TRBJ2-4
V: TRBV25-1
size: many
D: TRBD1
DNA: TGTGCCAGCAGGACAGGGTTCGGCATTCAGTACTTC
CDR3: CASRTGFGIQYF

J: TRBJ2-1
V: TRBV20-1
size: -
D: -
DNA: TGCAGTGCTAGAGTCCTCTGGGCTTGGAATGAACAGTTCTTC
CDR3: CSARVLWAWNEQFF

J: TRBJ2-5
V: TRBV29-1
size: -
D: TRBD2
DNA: TGCAGCATTGGGACGGCGGGAGGGACCCAGTACTTC
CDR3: CSIGTAGGTQYF

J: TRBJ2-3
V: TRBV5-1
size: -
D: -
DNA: TGCGCCAGCACCGCAGGGGACGCCGATACGCAGTATTTT
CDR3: CASTAGDADTQYF